Sequencing of this TCR beta chain was carried out in a study of blood T cell repertoires in COVID-19. Looking at the study overall: The study drew acute and convalescent COVID-19 samples from the United States, Italy and Spain. Sources were T cells, B-cell-depleted T cells, or PBMCs; the material itself was cDNA or gDNA.

Germline loops: CDR1 MDHEN, CDR2 SYDVKM. The CDR3 runs 15 residues. V was cut by 5 bases and J by 1 base, with 14 bases left in between. As originally analysed: Amplified reference gene primers provided the basis for estimating nucleated cell counts. Assay used: immunoSEQ multiplex PCR; TCRdb lists only in-frame clones, some missing. V and J calls and clone size come straight from that table; D and trimming were deduced from the DNA. The sample shows 120,000 or so clones, 75% to 85% of them seen only once. This clonotype originated in a human donor in a cohort sampled during active COVID-19. The chain joins TRBV28 to TRBJ1-1, with D possibly being TRBD1 (6 bases). Sequenced material: peripheral blood. DNA for the CDR3: TGTGCCAGCAGTCCTCACAGGGTGCAGAACACTGAAGCTTTCTTT. This encodes CASSPHRVQNTEAFF.